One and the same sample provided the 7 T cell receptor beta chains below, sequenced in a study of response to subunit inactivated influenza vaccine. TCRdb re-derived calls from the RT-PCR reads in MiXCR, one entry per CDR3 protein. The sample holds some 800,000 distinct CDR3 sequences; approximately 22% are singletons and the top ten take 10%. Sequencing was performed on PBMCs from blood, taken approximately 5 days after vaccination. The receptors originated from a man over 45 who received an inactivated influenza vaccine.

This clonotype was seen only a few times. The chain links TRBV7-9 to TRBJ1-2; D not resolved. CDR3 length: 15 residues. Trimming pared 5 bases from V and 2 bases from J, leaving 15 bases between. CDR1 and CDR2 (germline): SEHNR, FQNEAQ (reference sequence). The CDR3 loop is CASSPHPKGNYGYTF. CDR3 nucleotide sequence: TGTGCCAGCAGCCCCCACCCTAAGGGAAACTATGGCTACACCTTC.

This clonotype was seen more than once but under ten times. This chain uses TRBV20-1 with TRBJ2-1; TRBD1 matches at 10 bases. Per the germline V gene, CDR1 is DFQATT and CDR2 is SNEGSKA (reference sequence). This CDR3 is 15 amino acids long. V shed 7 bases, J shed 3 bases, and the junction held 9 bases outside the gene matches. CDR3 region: CSGKNRDRGYNEQFF. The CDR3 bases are TGCAGTGGAAAAAACCGGGACAGGGGCTACAATGAGCAGTTCTTC.

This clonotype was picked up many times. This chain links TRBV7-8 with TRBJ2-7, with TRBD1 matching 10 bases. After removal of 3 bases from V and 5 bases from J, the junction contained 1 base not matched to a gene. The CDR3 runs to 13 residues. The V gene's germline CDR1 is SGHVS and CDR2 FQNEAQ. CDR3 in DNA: TGTGCCAGCAGCTTGACAGGGGGCGACGAGCAGTACTTC. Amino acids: CASSLTGGDEQYF.

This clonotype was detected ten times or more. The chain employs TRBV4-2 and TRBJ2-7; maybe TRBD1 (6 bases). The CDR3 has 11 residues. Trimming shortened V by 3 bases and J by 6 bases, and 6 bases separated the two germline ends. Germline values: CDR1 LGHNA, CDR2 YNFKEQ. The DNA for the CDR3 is TGTGCCAGCAGCCAGGGGGCCGAGCAGTACTTC. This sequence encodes CASSQGAEQYF.

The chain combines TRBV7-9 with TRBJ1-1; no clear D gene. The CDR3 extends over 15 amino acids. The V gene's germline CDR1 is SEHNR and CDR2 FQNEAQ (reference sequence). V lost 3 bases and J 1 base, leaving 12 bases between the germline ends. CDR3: CASSLRAGRNTEAFF. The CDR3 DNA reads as TGTGCCAGCAGCTTGCGTGCAGGAAGGAACACTGAAGCTTTCTTT.

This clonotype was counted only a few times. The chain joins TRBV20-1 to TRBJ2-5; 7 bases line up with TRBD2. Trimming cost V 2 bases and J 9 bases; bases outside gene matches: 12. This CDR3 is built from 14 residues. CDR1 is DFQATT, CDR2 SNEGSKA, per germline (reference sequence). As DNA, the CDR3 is TGCAGTGCTAGAACCGGGACTACTTCATCGGCCCAGTACTTC. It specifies CSARTGTTSSAQYF.

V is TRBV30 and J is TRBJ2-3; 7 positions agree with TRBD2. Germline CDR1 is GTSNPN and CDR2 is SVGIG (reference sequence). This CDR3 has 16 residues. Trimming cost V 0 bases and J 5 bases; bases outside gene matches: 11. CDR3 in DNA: TGTGCCTGGAGTGTACGGGCAGCTGAGCGGGAAGATACGCAGTATTTT. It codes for CAWSVRAAEREDTQYF.